One and the same sample provided the 31 T cell receptor beta chains below, sequenced in a study of T cell responses to AZD1222 COVID-19 vaccine. The protocol was immunoSEQ multiplex PCR, while the TCRdb copy is restricted to in-frame clones and leaves out a portion. The sample consists of tens of thousands of clones, around 73% of them appearing once. The source was peripheral blood, collected on day 0 of AZD1222 vaccination. The receptors come from an adult in good health.

The V call is TRBV5-1, the J call TRBJ1-1; D possibly corresponds to TRBD1 (5 bases). Looked up from germline, CDR1 is SGHRS and CDR2 is YFSETQ. The CDR3 sequence is 15 residues long. The V end was cut by 6 bases, the J end by 1 base, with 16 bases between. The CDR3, as DNA: TGCGCCAGCACCCCCGGGGCGGGGTCGAACACTGAAGCTTTCTTT. As protein: CASTPGAGSNTEAFF. Full variable domain (remainder filled in from reference TRBV5-1 and TRBJ1-1): KAGVTQTPRYLIKTRGQQVTLSCSPISGHRSVSWYQQTPGQGLQFLFEYFSETQRNKGNFPGRFSGRQFSNSRSEMNVSTLELGDSALYLCASTPGAGSNTEAFFGQGTRLTVV.

This rearrangement joins TRBV6-5 to TRBJ1-4; D is undetermined. Germline CDR1 and CDR2: MNHEY and SVGAGI. The CDR3 length is 15 residues. V was pared by 6 bases and J by 0 bases, with 11 bases between. Here the CDR3 reads CASSKQSTTNEKLFF. The CDR3 region has the DNA TGTGCCAGCAGCAAACAGAGCACAACTAATGAAAAACTGTTTTTT.

The CDR3 DNA reads as TGTGCCAGCAGCCCACAGCTCGGGGAGCTGTTTTTT. Protein product: CASSPQLGELFF. V and J are TRBV12-3 or TRBV12-4 and TRBJ2-2; D remains ambiguous. The CDR3 is 12 residues long. The V and J ends lost 6 bases and 7 bases respectively, with 9 bases between them.

This chain connects TRBV19 to TRBJ2-1; 15 bases are shared with TRBD2. From germline, CDR1 is LNHDA and CDR2 SQIVND (reference sequence). V shed 8 bases, J shed 6 bases, and the junction held 5 bases outside the gene matches. This CDR3 has 15 amino acids. The CDR3 reads CASRTSGRGFNEQFF. The CDR3 DNA follows: TGTGCCAGTCGGACTAGCGGGAGGGGTTTCAATGAGCAGTTCTTC.

This clone was detected once. The CDR3 DNA is TGTGCCAGCAGCTCCGGGTATAAGGACTCGGCTTATGGCTACACCTTC. It specifies CASSSGYKDSAYGYTF. This sequence joins TRBV7-9 and TRBJ1-2; the D is unclear. The CDR3 runs to 16 residues. CDR1 SEHNR and CDR2 FQNEAQ come from the germline V gene (reference sequence). Trimming cost V 4 bases and J 5 bases, with 20 bases left between them.

This chain links TRBV6-2 or TRBV6-3 with TRBJ2-5; D is tentatively TRBD1 or TRBD2 (6 bases each). The CDR3 extends over 14 amino acids. The V end lost 1 base, the J end lost 4 bases, and 10 bases lay between the germline ends. The V gene's germline CDR1 is MNHEY and CDR2 SVGEGT. The CDR3 is CASSYYGGSETQYF. The CDR3 DNA reads TGTGCCAGCAGTTACTACGGGGGCTCAGAGACCCAGTACTTC.

The gene calls are TRBV18 and TRBJ2-1; 8 bases match TRBD1. Germline V lookup: CDR1 KGHSH, CDR2 LQKENI. The CDR3 sequence is 16 residues long. J was trimmed by 7 bases and V by 0 bases; bases with no gene match: 8. The CDR3 reads CASSPPSGGSLNEQFF. Here the CDR3 DNA reads TGTGCCAGCTCACCACCGTCAGGGGGCTCATTAAATGAGCAGTTCTTC.

This clone was picked up one time. The CDR3 protein is CASSLYGGVTYEQYF. CDR3 nucleotides: TGTGCCAGCAGTTTATATGGGGGAGTTACCTACGAGCAGTACTTC. The chain is built from TRBV27 and TRBJ2-7, with D perhaps given as TRBD1 or TRBD2 (5 bases each). This CDR3 region has 15 residues. The germline V and J ends were trimmed by 1 base and 2 bases, with 12 bases remaining between them. CDR1 is MNHEY and CDR2 is SMNVEV in the germline V gene (reference sequence).

The gene calls are TRBV5-1 and TRBJ2-7; D possibly matches TRBD1 or TRBD2 (5 bases each). Trimming removed 6 bases at V and 2 bases at J, with 15 bases between. The CDR3 runs to 14 residues. Germline V gives CDR1 SGHRS, CDR2 YFSETQ. The CDR3 sequence: CASKKTGLAYEQYF. The CDR3, as DNA: TGCGCCAGCAAAAAAACGGGGCTAGCCTACGAGCAGTACTTC.

The table lists this clone with a few counts. The chain couples TRBV25-1 to TRBJ1-4, with D maybe TRBD1 (5 bases). The CDR3 contains 14 residues. Trimming stripped 1 base from V and 3 bases from J, with 6 bases between. CDR1 is MGHDK and CDR2 is SYGVNS in the germline V gene. CDR3: CASSESRANEKLFF. In DNA form, the CDR3 reads TGTGCCAGCAGTGAATCCAGGGCTAATGAAAAACTGTTTTTT.

This clone has only one observation. The chain's CDR3 is CASARTGGEQYF. In DNA, the CDR3 is TGTGCCAGCGCGAGGACAGGGGGCGAGCAGTACTTC. The chain recombines TRBV3-1 (or the pseudogene TRBV3-2) with TRBJ2-7; 10 bases map to TRBD1. V dropped 8 bases and J dropped 6; count of bases not matched to a gene: 4. This CDR3 has 12 amino acids. Per the germline V gene, CDR1 is LGHDT and CDR2 is YNNKEL (reference sequence).

This rearrangement joins TRBV24-1 to TRBJ1-5; no definite D call. The ends were cut back, 4 bases at V and 4 bases at J, with 4 bases in the middle. This CDR3 region has 12 residues. The germline V gene encodes CDR1 KGHDR and CDR2 SFDVKD. The CDR3 protein is CATSEPNQPQHF. For the CDR3, the DNA is TGTGCCACCAGTGAACCTAATCAGCCCCAGCATTTT.

The V call is TRBV19, the J call TRBJ1-5; the D gene is possibly TRBD1 (5 bases). The V gene's germline CDR1 is LNHDA and CDR2 SQIVND (reference sequence). V lost 7 bases to trimming and J lost 4 bases, with 23 bases between them. The CDR3 spans 17 residues. Written as DNA, the CDR3 is TGTGCCAGTAACGGGGGGTCAGGGTCTTACCCAAATCAGCCCCAGCATTTT. Translating gives CASNGGSGSYPNQPQHF.

This chain joins TRBV5-4 and TRBJ1-3; D not resolved. CDR1 SGHNT and CDR2 YYREEE come from the germline V gene (reference sequence). The CDR3 runs to 15 residues. V lost 3 bases and J 4 bases, leaving 14 bases between the germline ends. The CDR3 loop is CASSWAPADGNTIYF. As DNA, the CDR3 is TGTGCCAGCAGCTGGGCCCCGGCGGACGGAAACACCATATATTTT.

This clone was recorded only once. The chain employs TRBV25-1 and TRBJ2-7; no clear D gene. Between the trimmed V and J ends, which lost 2 bases and 3 bases, there was a span of 8 bases. This CDR3 comprises 13 residues. Germline lookup yields CDR1 MGHDK and CDR2 SYGVNS. CDR3 in amino acids: CASSEVGLYEQYF. The CDR3 bases are TGTGCCAGCAGTGAAGTAGGGCTCTACGAGCAGTACTTC.

This sequence joins TRBV6-6 and TRBJ1-6; 8 bases map to TRBD1. This CDR3 is built from 15 residues. V lost 5 bases, J lost 13 bases, and 13 bases stayed unmatched. Germline V CDR1 and CDR2: MNHNY, SVGAGI (reference sequence). CDR3 DNA sequence: TGTGCCAGCAGTCCCCCGGGACAGGCTAGGAGGCCCCTCCACTTT. It encodes CASSPPGQARRPLHF.

The chain employs TRBV7-8 and TRBJ2-6; D uncertain. This CDR3 comprises 15 residues. CDR1 and CDR2 from the germline V gene are SGHVS and FQNEAQ. Trimming took off 4 bases at V and 0 bases at J, with 7 bases between the two ends. This CDR3 is CASSWVVSGANVLTF. The CDR3 DNA sequence: TGTGCCAGCAGCTGGGTCGTCTCTGGGGCCAACGTCCTGACTTTC.

This chain uses TRBV6-1 with TRBJ1-4; D is unclear. The CDR3 consists of 18 residues. The germline V gene has CDR1 MNHNS and CDR2 SASEGT. V gave up 4 bases and J gave up 0 bases, with 18 bases separating them. The CDR3 loop reads CASSGEFVVVSTNEKLFF. As DNA, the CDR3 is TGTGCCAGCAGTGGGGAGTTTGTGGTAGTTTCAACTAATGAAAAACTGTTTTTT.

This clone occurred a few times. This sequence joins TRBV3-1 (or the pseudogene TRBV3-2) and TRBJ1-4; no reliable D call. This CDR3 has 17 amino acids. The germline V gene encodes CDR1 LGHDT and CDR2 YNNKEL (reference sequence). Between the trimmed V and J ends, which lost 4 bases and 3 bases, there was a span of 18 bases. CDR3 protein: CASSPDRERVSNEKLFF. CDR3 sequence (DNA): TGTGCCAGCAGCCCCGATAGAGAGAGGGTATCTAATGAAAAACTGTTTTTT.

The CDR3 DNA reads as TGCGCCAGCAGCTGGCGGGGGAACACCGGGGAGCTGTTTTTT. Its protein product is CASSWRGNTGELFF. The rearrangement uses TRBV5-1 and TRBJ2-2, with D maybe TRBD2 (6 bases). Germline V gene lookup returns CDR1 SGHRS and CDR2 YFSETQ. The ends were cut back, 3 bases at V and 1 base at J, with 7 bases in the middle. The CDR3 loop spans 14 amino acids.

This sequence joins TRBV28 and TRBJ1-2; possibly TRBD1 for D (5 bases). Germline lookup yields CDR1 MDHEN and CDR2 SYDVKM. The ends were cut back, 3 bases at V and 3 bases at J, with 8 bases in the middle. The CDR3 is made up of 13 amino acids. DNA of the CDR3: TGTGCCAGCAGTTTCGGGACCCACTATGGCTACACCTTC. Translated: CASSFGTHYGYTF.

CDR3 DNA: TGCGCCAGCAGCCTTCAAGACACAGATACGCAGTATTTT. This encodes CASSLQDTDTQYF. The rearrangement joins TRBV4-3 to TRBJ2-3; D gene ambiguous. V gave up 4 bases and J gave up 2 bases, with 7 bases separating them. CDR3 size: 13 residues. CDR1 and CDR2 (germline): LGHNA, YSLEER.

The chain couples TRBV30 to TRBJ2-2, with D unclear. The CDR3 covers 11 residues. With 3 bases removed from V and 5 bases from J, the gap between germline ends came to 4 bases. Looked up from germline, CDR1 is GTSNPN and CDR2 is SVGIG (reference sequence). CDR3 protein: CAWRRTGELFF. Written as DNA, the CDR3 is TGTGCCTGGAGACGAACCGGGGAGCTGTTTTTT.

The genes are TRBV6-5 and TRBJ2-1; 7 nucleotides line up with TRBD1. This CDR3 is built from 16 residues. The germline V gene has CDR1 MNHEY and CDR2 SVGAGI. V shed 0 bases and J 2 bases; nucleotides not matched to a gene: 4. The CDR3 reads CASSYSQGQTYNEQFF. The CDR3 DNA is TGTGCCAGCAGTTACTCGCAGGGACAGACCTACAATGAGCAGTTCTTC.

This clone appeared a single time. The chain has TRBV5-1 and TRBJ1-4, with 12 bases fitting TRBD1. CDR3 size: 20 residues. CDR1 SGHRS and CDR2 YFSETQ come from the germline V gene. V was clipped by 2 bases and J by 3 bases; unmatched bases: 14. CDR3 sequence reads: CASSFNLGTGGRGANEKLFF. Written as DNA, the CDR3 is TGCGCCAGCAGCTTTAACCTAGGGACAGGGGGCCGTGGTGCTAATGAAAAACTGTTTTTT.

The V and J genes are TRBV7-8 and TRBJ1-2; D is perhaps TRBD1 (6 bases). CDR1 is SGHVS and CDR2 is FQNEAQ in the germline V gene. Deletions cut 6 bases from V and 4 bases from J, with 12 bases between. The CDR3 loop spans 13 amino acids. The CDR3 reads CASRPTGFYGYTF. Written as DNA, the CDR3 is TGTGCCAGCAGACCCACAGGGTTCTATGGCTACACCTTC.

The chain employs TRBV9 and TRBJ1-2; D remains ambiguous. The V gene's germline CDR1 is SGDLS and CDR2 YYNGEE. The CDR3 consists of 11 residues. The V end was cut by 4 bases, the J end by 3 bases, with 4 bases between. The CDR3 DNA reads TGTGCCAGCAGCAATTACTATGGCTACACCTTC. Translated, it gives CASSNYYGYTF. Looking up the rest from reference TRBV9 and TRBJ1-2 gives the full variable domain: DSGVTQTPKHLITATGQRVTLRCSPRSGDLSVYWYQQSLDQGLQFLIQYYNGEERAKGNILERFSAQQFPDLHSELNLSSLELGDSALYFCASSNYYGYTFGSGTRLTVV.

This clone was recorded once. The V and J genes are TRBV29-1 and TRBJ2-5, with 14 bases fitting TRBD2. The CDR3 extends over 16 amino acids. Germline lookup yields CDR1 SQVTM and CDR2 ANQGSEA. J lost 6 bases, V lost 3 bases, and 9 bases had no gene match. CDR3 in DNA: TGCAGCGTTGACGGGGGGACTAGCGGGAGAGGGAAGACCCAGTACTTC. Translating gives CSVDGGTSGRGKTQYF.

This chain links TRBV5-4 with TRBJ2-6; possible D gene TRBD1, 5 bases. There are 17 residues in the CDR3. The V end was cut by 2 bases, the J end by 3 bases, with 15 bases between. Germline V CDR1 and CDR2: SGHNT, YYREEE (reference sequence). Written as DNA, the CDR3 is TGTGCCAGCAGCTTTAAGGTCAGGGTTATTGGGGCCAACGTCCTGACTTTC. Amino acid sequence: CASSFKVRVIGANVLTF. Full variable domain (rest looked up from reference TRBV5-4 and TRBJ2-6): ETGVTQSPTHLIKTRGQQVTLRCSSQSGHNTVSWYQQALGQGPQFIFQYYREEENGRGNFPPRFSGLQFPNYSSELNVNALELDDSALYLCASSFKVRVIGANVLTFGAGSRLTVL.

This clone was recorded a few times. The rearrangement joins TRBV12-5 to TRBJ2-2; TRBD1 matches at 7 bases. Losses at the gene ends were 0 bases for V and 7 bases for J; bases not matched to a gene: 11. The CDR3 runs 17 residues. The germline gives CDR1 LGHNT, CDR2 FRNRAP. CDR3 amino acids: CASGLVPDRVSHGELFF. In nucleotides, the CDR3 is TGTGCTAGTGGTTTGGTACCCGACAGGGTAAGTCACGGGGAGCTGTTTTTT.

J is TRBJ2-3 and V is TRBV5-1, with TRBD1 identical over 7 bases. This CDR3 is 17 amino acids long. The ends lost 1 base at V and 0 bases at J; junction bases unmatched: 8. Germline V CDR1 and CDR2: SGHRS, YFSETQ. This CDR3 is CASSLWMTGSSTDTQYF. The CDR3 DNA reads TGCGCCAGCAGCTTGTGGATGACAGGGTCGAGCACAGATACGCAGTATTTT.